Following are 16 T cell receptor beta chains from one sample sequenced in a study of blood T cell repertoires in COVID-19 (dated by TCRdb to the early 2020s). The library was generated by the immunoSEQ multiplex PCR assay. TCRdb took this table from immuneACCESS and kept in-frame rearrangements with V and J called. Such tables lack part of the clones; where checked against another copy, unresolved V genes explain under half of the gap, and the rest is unexplained. Recorded for this sample are more than 120,000 clones; about four fifths of them occurred a single time. The ten largest clonotypes hold about 5.1% of the sample. Source material: peripheral blood. The source is a human donor in a cohort sampled during active COVID-19.

This rearrangement joins TRBV15 to TRBJ1-5, with D possibly TRBD1 on 6 matching bases. This CDR3 contains 16 residues. Deletions cut 1 base from V and 2 bases from J, with 12 bases between. In germline, CDR1 is LNHNV, CDR2 YYDKDF (reference sequence). This CDR3 reads CATSRGFAGGNQPQHF. For the CDR3, the DNA is TGTGCCACCAGCAGAGGGTTCGCAGGGGGCAATCAGCCCCAGCATTTT. The full variable domain, with the rest looked up from reference TRBV15 and TRBJ1-5, is DAMVIQNPRYQVTQFGKPVTLSCSQTLNHNVMYWYQQKSSQAPKLLFHYYDKDFNNEADTPDNFQSRRPNTSFCFLDIRSPGLGDTAMYLCATSRGFAGGNQPQHFGDGTRLSIL.

The genes are TRBV7-8 and TRBJ1-1; 9 bases align to TRBD1. The V gene end was trimmed by 0 bases and the J gene end by 5 bases; junction bases not matched to a gene: 4. CDR1 and CDR2 from the germline V gene are SGHVS and FQNEAQ. CDR3 length equals 15 residues. The CDR3 protein is CASSLATGGDTEAFF. The CDR3 DNA follows: TGTGCCAGCAGCTTAGCCACAGGGGGCGATACTGAAGCTTTCTTT. Full variable domain (outside the CDR3, taken from reference TRBV7-8 and TRBJ1-1): GAGVSQSPRYKVAKRGQDVALRCDPISGHVSLFWYQQALGQGPEFLTYFQNEAQLDKSGLPSDRFFAERPEGSVSTLKIQRTQQEDSAVYLCASSLATGGDTEAFFGQGTRLTVV.

The CDR3 loop reads CASSLLELLNSPLHF. CDR3 coding DNA: TGTGCCAGCAGTTTACTGGAGCTTCTTAATTCACCCCTCCACTTT. This chain connects TRBV28 to TRBJ1-6; D uncertain. Trimming cost V 2 bases and J 6 bases, with 11 bases left between them. This CDR3 is built from 15 residues. CDR1 and CDR2 from the germline V gene are MDHEN and SYDVKM.

V is TRBV7-2 and J is TRBJ2-5, with TRBD1 identical over 9 bases. Unmatched junction bases numbered 5, after V lost 0 bases and J lost 6 bases. Per germline, CDR1 SGHTA and CDR2 FQGNSA. The CDR3 is made up of 15 amino acids. This CDR3 reads CASSLAVTGGQTQYF. CDR3 DNA sequence: TGTGCCAGCAGCTTAGCGGTGACAGGGGGGCAGACCCAGTACTTC. Combining the CDR3 with reference TRBV7-2 and TRBJ2-5 gives the whole variable domain GAGVSQSPSNKVTEKGKDVELRCDPISGHTALYWYRQSLGQGLEFLIYFQGNSAPDKSGLPSDRFSAERTGGSVSTLTIQRTQQEDSAVYLCASSLAVTGGQTQYFGPGTRLLVL.

The chain has TRBV12-5 and TRBJ2-5, with 11 bases lining up with TRBD2. Germline V gene data show CDR1 as LGHNT and CDR2 as FRNRAP. J gave up 4 bases and V 5 bases, and 6 bases lay outside the gene matches. The CDR3 covers 15 residues. The CDR3 sequence is CASGVAGGPGETQYF. The CDR3 DNA reads as TGTGCTAGTGGTGTAGCGGGAGGGCCTGGAGAGACCCAGTACTTC.

The chain combines TRBV27 with TRBJ1-1, with 7 positions matching TRBD1. The V segment lost 6 bases and the J segment 5 bases; nucleotides outside the gene matches: 9. The CDR3 contains 14 residues. In germline, CDR1 is MNHEY, CDR2 SMNVEV (reference sequence). For the CDR3, the DNA is TGTGCCAGCAGCCGTAGGACAGGCGAGACTGAAGCTTTCTTT. Its translation is CASSRRTGETEAFF.

This chain connects TRBV30 to TRBJ2-3, with no clear D. CDR3 length: 13 residues. Germline V lookup: CDR1 GTSNPN, CDR2 SVGIG (reference sequence). V lost 2 bases and J 1 base, leaving 7 bases between the germline ends. CDR3 DNA: TGTGCCTGGAGTTTTGGCCGCACAGATACGCAGTATTTT. Translation gives CAWSFGRTDTQYF.

CDR3 DNA sequence: TGTGCCACCAGCAGAGATCGTGGGGGCTCAGGCAATCAGCCCCAGCATTTT. Translation gives CATSRDRGGSGNQPQHF. J is TRBJ1-5 and V is TRBV15, with a tentative D call TRBD1 (6 bases). The germline CDR1 and CDR2 sequences are LNHNV and YYDKDF (reference sequence). There are 17 residues in the CDR3. V shed 0 bases and J shed 2 bases, with 14 bases lying between them.

This chain links TRBV2 with TRBJ2-5; tentative D call: TRBD2 (5 bases). Germline lookup yields CDR1 SNHLY and CDR2 FYNNEI. The V end was cut by 10 bases, the J end by 2 bases, with 14 bases between. The CDR3 covers 13 residues. The CDR3 spells CATSPRGQETQYF. For the CDR3, the DNA is TGTGCCACCTCTCCCCGGGGTCAAGAGACCCAGTACTTC.

The chain joins TRBV5-1 to TRBJ2-1; the D gene is possibly TRBD1 (6 bases). Trimming removed 6 bases from V and 5 bases from J, with 18 bases in between. The CDR3 has 15 residues. Germline V CDR1 and CDR2: SGHRS, YFSETQ. The CDR3 loop is CASTPRAGANNEQFF. The DNA of the CDR3 is TGCGCCAGCACCCCGAGGGCAGGGGCGAACAATGAGCAGTTCTTC.

This chain links TRBV7-9 with TRBJ2-6, with D possibly TRBD1 on 6 matching bases. Between the trimmed V and J ends, which lost 5 bases and 4 bases, there was a span of 12 bases. This CDR3 is 15 amino acids long. Germline CDR1 SEHNR, CDR2 FQNEAQ (reference sequence). CDR3: CASSLGGAGANVLTF. DNA for the CDR3: TGTGCCAGCAGCCTAGGGGGAGCCGGGGCCAACGTCCTGACTTTC.

The chain employs TRBV19 and TRBJ2-3; 12 bases are a match to TRBD2. The CDR3 consists of 17 residues. The junction had 12 bases not matched to a gene; V was cut back by 5 bases and J by 6 bases. In germline, CDR1 is LNHDA, CDR2 SQIVND (reference sequence). In nucleotides, the CDR3 is TGTGCCAGTAGTCCATCCCGACTAGCGGGAGTAGGGGATACGCAGTATTTT. It codes for CASSPSRLAGVGDTQYF.

V is TRBV9 and J is TRBJ2-2, with 12 positions matching TRBD1. Trimming cost V 0 bases and J 4 bases; bases outside gene matches: 7. The CDR3 extends over 18 amino acids. Germline CDR1 SGDLS, CDR2 YYNGEE. The CDR3 DNA reads as TGTGCCAGCAGCGTAGCCCGGGGACAGGGGGCTGGCACCGGGGAGCTGTTTTTT. Amino acid sequence: CASSVARGQGAGTGELFF. The variable domain in full, with the rest retrieved from reference TRBV9 and TRBJ2-2, is DSGVTQTPKHLITATGQRVTLRCSPRSGDLSVYWYQQSLDQGLQFLIQYYNGEERAKGNILERFSAQQFPDLHSELNLSSLELGDSALYFCASSVARGQGAGTGELFFGEGSRLTVL.

The chain has TRBV4-2 and TRBJ1-6; D unclear. The germline V gene has CDR1 LGHNA and CDR2 YNFKEQ. V lost 1 base to trimming and J lost 1 base, with 8 bases between them. The length of the CDR3 is 16 residues. The CDR3 reads CASSQVPGSYNSPLHF. CDR3 sequence (DNA): TGTGCCAGCAGCCAAGTCCCGGGGTCCTATAATTCACCCCTCCACTTT.

The V and J genes are TRBV3-1 (or the pseudogene TRBV3-2) and TRBJ2-5, with 8 positions matching TRBD1. V lost 4 bases to trimming and J lost 1 base; unmatched junction nucleotides: 2. CDR3 length equals 14 residues. Germline lookup yields CDR1 LGHDT and CDR2 YNNKEL (reference sequence). The DNA of the CDR3 is TGTGCCAGCAGCCCCACAGGGGGCCAAGAGACCCAGTACTTC. The encoded protein is CASSPTGGQETQYF.

The chain links TRBV6-1 to TRBJ2-7; no reliable D call. The V gene lost 1 base and the J gene lost 0 bases, with 10 bases spanning the gap. There are 15 residues in the CDR3. Germline lookup yields CDR1 MNHNS and CDR2 SASEGT. DNA of the CDR3: TGTGCCAGCAGTGAAGGGGCACACCTCTCCTACGAGCAGTACGTC. Its protein is CASSEGAHLSYEQYV.